Shown below are 10 T cell receptor beta chains from a single sample sequenced in a study of T cell changes during pregnancy in multiple sclerosis. Sequencing was performed with immunoSEQ multiplex PCR; in TCRdb, only in-frame clones are kept and a portion is missing. Of about 12,000 clones detected, about 91% appear once; the ten largest clones hold over 7%. Source: CD8+ T cells from peripheral blood mononuclear cells, taken in the second trimester of pregnancy. Receptors were obtained from a female donor in good health, enrolled as a control in a pregnancy study.

The chain couples TRBV6-5 to TRBJ1-1, with a possible D match to TRBD1 (6 bases). The CDR3 runs 15 residues. Germline V gives CDR1 MNHEY, CDR2 SVGAGI. V was clipped by 8 bases and J by 1 base, with 17 bases between them. In DNA, the CDR3 is TGTGCCAGCTCTCCACCTGAACAGGGGAACACTGAAGCTTTCTTT. This gives the protein CASSPPEQGNTEAFF.

This clone has just one count. The chain carries TRBV15 and TRBJ1-5, with D possibly being TRBD1 (5 bases). The CDR3 extends over 15 amino acids. Germline CDR1 reads LNHNV; CDR2 reads YYDKDF (reference sequence). With 2 bases removed from V and 0 bases from J, the gap between germline ends came to 8 bases. This CDR3 reads CATSRSQGSNQPQHF. The CDR3 coding sequence is TGTGCCACCAGCAGAAGCCAGGGTAGCAATCAGCCCCAGCATTTT.

This chain links TRBV7-8 with TRBJ2-3; 12 bases align to TRBD2. The CDR3 is 20 residues long. CDR1 is SGHVS and CDR2 is FQNEAQ in the germline V gene. V shed 5 bases and J 3 bases; nucleotides not matched to a gene: 18. The CDR3 here is CASSRTGPRGTSGPTDTQYF. The CDR3 nucleotides read TGTGCCAGCAGCCGTACAGGGCCTCGCGGGACTAGCGGGCCGACAGATACGCAGTATTTT. Combining the CDR3 with reference TRBV7-8 and TRBJ2-3 gives the whole variable domain GAGVSQSPRYKVAKRGQDVALRCDPISGHVSLFWYQQALGQGPEFLTYFQNEAQLDKSGLPSDRFFAERPEGSVSTLKIQRTQQEDSAVYLCASSRTGPRGTSGPTDTQYFGPGTRLTVL.

The V and J genes are TRBV18 and TRBJ2-1; 7 bases align to TRBD1. The V gene end was trimmed by 4 bases and the J gene end by 1 base; junction bases not matched to a gene: 10. The CDR3 covers 17 residues. Germline V gene data show CDR1 as KGHSH and CDR2 as LQKENI. The CDR3 DNA is TGTGCCAGCTCACTCAAGGGGGCGTGGGGTTCCTACAATGAGCAGTTCTTC. Protein: CASSLKGAWGSYNEQFF.

The chain combines TRBV2 with TRBJ1-5; weak D call: TRBD1 (6 bases). Germline V gene lookup returns CDR1 SNHLY and CDR2 FYNNEI. With 3 bases removed from V and 7 bases from J, the gap between germline ends came to 7 bases. CDR3 length: 12 amino acids. For the CDR3, the DNA is TGTGCCAGCAGTGATGGGGGCCAGCCCCAGCATTTT. This sequence encodes CASSDGGQPQHF.

This clone occurred once. The genes are TRBV28 and TRBJ1-5, with no clear D. CDR1 and CDR2 (germline): MDHEN, SYDVKM. This CDR3 is 14 amino acids long. V was shortened by 6 bases and J by 6 bases, with 15 bases between the two germline ends. This CDR3 reads CASSQIDTGQPQHF. CDR3 nucleotides: TGTGCCAGCAGCCAAATCGATACGGGTCAGCCCCAGCATTTT.

The rearrangement joins TRBV30 to TRBJ2-7; D is perhaps TRBD1 (6 bases). Trimming cost V 3 bases and J 13 bases, with 25 bases left between them. Germline V gene data show CDR1 as GTSNPN and CDR2 as SVGIG (reference sequence). The CDR3 runs 14 residues. CDR3 loop: CAWSGSSDGTTQYF. Written as DNA, the CDR3 is TGTGCCTGGAGCGGATCCTCGGACGGGACAACTCAATACTTC.

The chain recombines TRBV7-8 with TRBJ2-1; D call uncertain. The CDR3 consists of 14 residues. In germline, CDR1 is SGHVS, CDR2 FQNEAQ. Trimming removed 1 base at V and 9 bases at J, with 13 bases between. CDR3 nucleotide sequence: TGTGCCAGCAGCTTAGGTAGGATAACGGGTGAGCAGTTCTTC. Protein product: CASSLGRITGEQFF.

This CDR3 is CAISEAGGWGQPQHF. As DNA, the CDR3 is TGTGCCATCAGTGAAGCGGGGGGCTGGGGTCAGCCCCAGCATTTT. V usage is TRBV10-3 and J usage is TRBJ1-5; a weak D match, TRBD1 (6 bases). V dropped 3 bases and J dropped 6 bases, with 15 bases sitting between them. Germline CDR1 is ENHRY and CDR2 is SYGVKD. This CDR3 region has 15 residues.

By share of the sample, this clone is medium-sized. The J gene is TRBJ2-7, the V gene TRBV19, with 9 nucleotides matching TRBD1. The V segment lost 10 bases and the J segment 5 bases; nucleotides outside the gene matches: 12. Germline V CDR1 and CDR2: LNHDA, SQIVND (reference sequence). This CDR3 comprises 14 residues. The CDR3 region is CATRRGTGLNEQYF. The CDR3 region has the DNA TGTGCCACCCGTCGGGGGACAGGGCTCAACGAGCAGTACTTC. The whole variable domain, filled in from reference TRBV19 and TRBJ2-7, reads DGGITQSPKYLFRKEGQNVTLSCEQNLNHDAMYWYRQDPGQGLRLIYYSQIVNDFQKGDIAEGYSVSREKKESFPLTVTSAQKNPTAFYLCATRRGTGLNEQYFGPGTRLTVT.